This T cell receptor beta chain was documented in a study of a mutant IDH1 vaccine in newly diagnosed glioma. Study at large: Patients were pretreated with radiotherapy, temozolomide, or both, mostly both. Study-level findings and limits: Shifts in the top peripheral T cell clonotypes seemed unrelated to pseudoprogression. Immune responses induced by vaccination arose in 90% to 95% of the patients.

From germline, CDR1 is LGHNA and CDR2 YSLEER. The CDR3 has 15 amino acids. V was pared by 4 bases and J by 2 bases, with 9 bases between. Regarding this clone: Antigen unknown.

The time point here: baseline, week 1 (first vaccination visit). The treatment denotes: pre-vaccination baseline after standard-of-care therapy. The protocol was immunoSEQ multiplex PCR, while the TCRdb copy is restricted to in-frame clones and leaves out a portion. The table lists 85,000 to 100,000 clones, about 82% of them singletons. Sequences were derived from PBMCs, sampled from a glioma patient treated with radiotherapy, temozolomide or both. The rearrangement uses TRBV4-3 and TRBJ1-6, with no clear D. The receptor was derived from a middle-aged man with glioma. For the CDR3, the DNA is TGCGCCAGCAGCCGAGGCAGCACCTATAATTCACCCCTCCACTTT. It encodes CASSRGSTYNSPLHF.